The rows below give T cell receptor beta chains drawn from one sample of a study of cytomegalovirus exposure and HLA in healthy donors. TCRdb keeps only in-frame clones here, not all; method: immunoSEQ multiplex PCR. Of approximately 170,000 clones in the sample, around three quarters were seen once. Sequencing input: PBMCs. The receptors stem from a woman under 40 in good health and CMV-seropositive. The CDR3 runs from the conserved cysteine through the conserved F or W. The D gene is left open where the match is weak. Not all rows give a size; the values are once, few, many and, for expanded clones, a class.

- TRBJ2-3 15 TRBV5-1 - TGCGCCAGCAGAGGGGTTTCTTTTAGCACAGATACGCAGTATTTT CASRGVSFSTDTQYF
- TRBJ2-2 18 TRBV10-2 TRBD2 TGCGCCAGCAGTGAGGGGGTGCGGGGGGCGACCCTCACCGGGGAGCTGTTTTTT CASSEGVRGATLTGELFF
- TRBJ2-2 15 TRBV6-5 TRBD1 TGTGCCAGCAGCCAGCAGGGGGCGCTTGTCGGGGAGCTGTTTTTT CASSQQGALVGELFF
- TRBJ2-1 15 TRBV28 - TGTGCCAGCAGTTTATTACGGGGCTCCTACAATGAGCAGTTCTTC CASSLLRGSYNEQFF
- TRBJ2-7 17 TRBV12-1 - TGTGCCAGCAGCTTTGCGCTAGAGCGACGGCGTAACCTAGAGCAGTACTTC CASSFALERRRNLEQYF
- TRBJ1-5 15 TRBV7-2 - TGTGCCAGCAGCTCACTCCCGGCGGGCAATCAGCCCCAGCATTTT CASSSLPAGNQPQHF
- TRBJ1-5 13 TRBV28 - TGTGCCAGCAGCCAGGGGTTGCGGAAGCCCCAGCATTTT CASSQGLRKPQHF
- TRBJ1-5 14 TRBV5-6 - TGTGCCAGCAGCTTTTCCGGGACAAATCAGCCCCAGCATTTT CASSFSGTNQPQHF
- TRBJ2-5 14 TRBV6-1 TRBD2 TGTGCCAGCAGTGAAGTAGCGGGGGACCGGAGCCAGTACTTC CASSEVAGDRSQYF
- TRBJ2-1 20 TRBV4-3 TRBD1 TGCGCCAGCAGCTCCTACTGGGACAGGGTATTGGGGACCGATTACGTTGAGCAGTTCTTC CASSSYWDRVLGTDYVEQFF
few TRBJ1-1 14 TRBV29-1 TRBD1 TGCAGCGTTGAAGCCCTTTTGACAGGGTCTGACGCTTTCTTT CSVEALLTGSDAFF
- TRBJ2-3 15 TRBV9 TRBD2 TGTGCCAGCAGCGTGGGGACTAGCGGCACAGATACGCAGTATTTT CASSVGTSGTDTQYF
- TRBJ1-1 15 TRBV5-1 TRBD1 TGCGCCAGCAGCGGTAGGGACAGGGGGGACACTGAAGCTTTCTTT CASSGRDRGDTEAFF
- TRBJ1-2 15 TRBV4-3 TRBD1 TGCGCCAGCAGCCAGGACAGGGCTGGGGGCTATGGCTACACCTTC CASSQDRAGGYGYTF
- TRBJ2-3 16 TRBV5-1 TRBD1 TGCGCCAGCAGATGGCAGGGGGCGGATGACACAGATACGCAGTATTTT CASRWQGADDTDTQYF
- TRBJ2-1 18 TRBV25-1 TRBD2 TGTGCCAGCAGCCACACGTCCGGGACTAGCATTGGCTACAATGAGCAGTTCTTC CASSHTSGTSIGYNEQFF
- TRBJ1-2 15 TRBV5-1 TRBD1 TGCGCCAGCAGCTTAGGAACAGGGGCCAACTATGGCTACACCTTC CASSLGTGANYGYTF
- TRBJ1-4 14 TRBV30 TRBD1 TGTGCCTGGAGTGCTATAGGACAGGCTGAAAAACTGTTTTTT CAWSAIGQAEKLFF
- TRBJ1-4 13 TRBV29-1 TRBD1 TGCAGCGTAGAGACAGGGGTGAGAGAAAAACTGTTTTTT CSVETGVREKLFF
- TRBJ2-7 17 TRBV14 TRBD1 TGTGCCAGCAGCCAAAGGACGGGACAGGGGTTTCAGTACGAGCAGTACTTC CASSQRTGQGFQYEQYF
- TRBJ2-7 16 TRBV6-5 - TGTGCCAGCAGTTACTCGGAAACAGCCCGCTCCTACGAGCAGTACTTC CASSYSETARSYEQYF
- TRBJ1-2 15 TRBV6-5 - TGTGCCAGCAGTTACTCCCCCGGAGCGCCTGCGGGCTACACCTTC CASSYSPGAPAGYTF
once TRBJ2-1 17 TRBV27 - TGTGCCAGCAGTTTACTTGGGGCCTTGGGGACACACAATGAGCAGTTCTTC CASSLLGALGTHNEQFF
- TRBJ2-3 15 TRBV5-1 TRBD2 TGCGCCAGCAGCTTAGCGGGGGGCCTCACAGATACGCAGTATTTT CASSLAGGLTDTQYF
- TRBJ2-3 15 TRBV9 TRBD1 TGTGCCAGCAGCTACCGGGACAGGGAGGCAGATACGCAGTATTTT CASSYRDREADTQYF
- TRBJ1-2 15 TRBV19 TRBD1 TGTGCCAGTAGTGAAGGGGGACAGTTCTACTATGGCTACACCTTC CASSEGGQFYYGYTF
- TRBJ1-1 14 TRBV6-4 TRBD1 TGTGCCAGCAGTCGCACAGGGGGCGCGGGGAGAGCTTTCTTT CASSRTGGAGRAFF
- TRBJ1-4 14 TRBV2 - TGTGCCAGCCGATTGACCTTGGGCTCTGAAAAACTGTTTTTT CASRLTLGSEKLFF
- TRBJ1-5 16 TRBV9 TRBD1 TGTGCCAGCAGCCCCGGACAGGGGGACCCCATTCAGCCCCAGCATTTT CASSPGQGDPIQPQHF
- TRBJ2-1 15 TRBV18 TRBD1 TGTGCCAGCTCACCTACGGGACAGGGGTACAATGAGCAGTTCTTC CASSPTGQGYNEQFF
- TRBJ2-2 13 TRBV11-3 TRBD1 TGTGCCAGCAGCGCACAGGGGATCGGGGAGCTGTTTTTT CASSAQGIGELFF
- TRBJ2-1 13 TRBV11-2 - TGTGCCAGCAGATTTTATAGCGTCAATGAGCAGTTCTTC CASRFYSVNEQFF
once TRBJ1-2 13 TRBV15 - TGTGCCACCAGCAGAGATCAGATCTATGGCTACACCTTC CATSRDQIYGYTF
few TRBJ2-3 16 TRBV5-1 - TGCGCCAGCAGCTTGGAAGTCGCCACGGGGGCAGATACGCAGTATTTT CASSLEVATGADTQYF
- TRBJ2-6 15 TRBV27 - TGTGCCAGCAGTATCACAGGCGCTGGGGCCAACGTCCTGACTTTC CASSITGAGANVLTF
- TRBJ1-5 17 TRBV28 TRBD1 TGTGCCAGCAGTCCGTTCGGTGGGGACAGGGAGAGTCAGCCCCAGCATTTT CASSPFGGDRESQPQHF
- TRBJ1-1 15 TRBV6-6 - TGTGCCAGCAGTTACTCAGGGGAAGGTGGCACTGAAGCTTTCTTT CASSYSGEGGTEAFF
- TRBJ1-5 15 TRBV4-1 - TGCGCCAGCAGCCTCGGATTCGGGGGAGGTCAGCCCCAGCATTTT CASSLGFGGGQPQHF
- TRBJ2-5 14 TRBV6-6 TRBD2 TGTGCCAGCAGCAGGACTAGTGATGTCGAGACCCAGTACTTC CASSRTSDVETQYF
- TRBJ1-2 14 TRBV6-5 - TGTGCCAGCAGTTACTCTTGGGACACTTATGGCTACACCTTC CASSYSWDTYGYTF
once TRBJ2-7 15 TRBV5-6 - TGTGCCAGCAGTTTGGTAAACAGGGCAGCCTACGAGCAGTACTTC CASSLVNRAAYEQYF
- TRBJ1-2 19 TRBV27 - TGTGCCAGCAGTCCTCATCATCCGGGACTTACCACGGGTGACTATGGCTACACCTTC CASSPHHPGLTTGDYGYTF
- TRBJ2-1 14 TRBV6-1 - TGTGCCAGCAGGTTGACTAGGACCGTGATTGAGCAGTTCTTC CASRLTRTVIEQFF
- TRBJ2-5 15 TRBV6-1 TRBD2 TGTGCCAGCAGGACCCTCCTAGCGGGAGAAGAGACCCAGTACTTC CASRTLLAGEETQYF
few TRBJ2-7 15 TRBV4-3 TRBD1 TGCGCCAGCAGCCAAGACGGGACAGGGGCCTACGAGCAGTACTTC CASSQDGTGAYEQYF
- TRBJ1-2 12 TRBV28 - TGTGCCAGCAGCTCAGGGAACTATGGCTACACCTTC CASSSGNYGYTF
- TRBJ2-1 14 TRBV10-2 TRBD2 TGCGCCAGCGAGGGACTAGCGGGAAAAGATGAGCAGTTCTTC CASEGLAGKDEQFF
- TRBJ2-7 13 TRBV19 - TGTGCCAGTACCCCGATTCCGGGACAAAAGCAGTACTTC CASTPIPGQKQYF
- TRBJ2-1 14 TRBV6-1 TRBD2 TGTGCCAGCCGTCTAGCGGGGGGTGATAATGAGCAGTTCTTC CASRLAGGDNEQFF
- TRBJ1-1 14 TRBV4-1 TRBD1 TGCGCCAGCAGCCAAGATCACCCGGGACAGGAAGCTTTCTTT CASSQDHPGQEAFF
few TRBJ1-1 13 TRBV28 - TGTGCCAGCAGTTTAGTTACCGGGACTCAAGCTTTCTTT CASSLVTGTQAFF
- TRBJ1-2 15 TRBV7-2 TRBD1 TGTGCCAGCAGCCTCGGGACAGGGGTGAACTATGGCTACACCTTC CASSLGTGVNYGYTF
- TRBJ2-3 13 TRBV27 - TGTGCCAGCAGTCGACAAAGCACAGATACGCAGTATTTT CASSRQSTDTQYF
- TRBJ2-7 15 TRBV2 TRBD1 TGTGCCAGCAGTGGCCATGACAGGGCCGCCTACGAGCAGTACTTC CASSGHDRAAYEQYF
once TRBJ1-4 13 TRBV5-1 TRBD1 TGCGCCAGCAGCTTTGGACAGGGTGAAAAACTGTTTTTT CASSFGQGEKLFF
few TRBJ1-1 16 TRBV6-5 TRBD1 TGTGCCAGCAGTTATGCCTCGACAGGGGAATACACTGAAGCTTTCTTT CASSYASTGEYTEAFF
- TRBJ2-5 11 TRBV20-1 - TGCAGTGCAACTAACCAAGAGACCCAGTACTTC CSATNQETQYF